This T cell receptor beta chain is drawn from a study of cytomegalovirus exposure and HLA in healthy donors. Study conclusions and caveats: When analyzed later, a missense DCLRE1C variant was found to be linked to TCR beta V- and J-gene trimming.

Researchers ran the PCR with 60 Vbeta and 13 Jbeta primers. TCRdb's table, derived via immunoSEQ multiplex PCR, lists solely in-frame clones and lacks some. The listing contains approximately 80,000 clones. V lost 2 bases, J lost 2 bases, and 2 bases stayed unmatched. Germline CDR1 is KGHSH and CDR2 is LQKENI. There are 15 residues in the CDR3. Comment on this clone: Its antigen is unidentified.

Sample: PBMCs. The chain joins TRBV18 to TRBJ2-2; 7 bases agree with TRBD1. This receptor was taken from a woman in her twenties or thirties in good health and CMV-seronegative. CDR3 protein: CASSPWDSNTGELFF. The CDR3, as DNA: TGTGCCAGCTCACCATGGGACAGTAACACCGGGGAGCTGTTTTTT.